The 20 T cell receptor beta chains listed next were all sequenced from one sample in a study of post-analysis software for immune sequencing data. Study outcomes and limitations: Elevated frequency relative to controls characterized four or five TRBV segments in patients, TRBV5-6, TRBV5-1 and TRBV20-1 among them.

Their target antigens are unknown. cDNA libraries for TCR beta contained unique molecular identifiers. TCRdb used MiXCR to reprocess the PCR reads, holding one entry per CDR3 protein. The sample lists approximately 250,000 distinct CDR3 sequences; 36% were seen once. Specimen: blood. The source of these receptors is a girl between 10 and 17 years old with multiple sclerosis.

This clonotype showed up just a few times. The chain carries TRBV7-9 and TRBJ1-1; D perhaps matches TRBD1 (6 bases). Germline V CDR1 and CDR2: SEHNR, FQNEAQ (reference sequence). The V gene lost 7 bases and the J gene lost 7 bases, with 19 bases spanning the gap. This CDR3 region has 14 residues. CDR3 protein: CASTLNGGHGEAFF. The CDR3 DNA reads as TGTGCCAGCACGTTAAACGGGGGGCATGGTGAAGCTTTCTTT.

The genes are TRBV7-9 and TRBJ1-1; the D gene is possibly TRBD1 (5 bases). The germline CDR1 and CDR2 sequences are SEHNR and FQNEAQ (reference sequence). The CDR3 has 13 residues. V was clipped by 2 bases and J by 5 bases, with 9 bases between them. The CDR3 loop reads CASSLPGHTEAFF. CDR3 DNA sequence: TGTGCCAGCAGCTTACCAGGGCATACTGAAGCTTTCTTT.

DNA for the CDR3: TGTGCCAGTAGTATTCGACTAGCGGGGGGGCTGGATGAGCAGTTCTTC. Translated, it gives CASSIRLAGGLDEQFF. The V and J genes are TRBV19 and TRBJ2-1; TRBD2 aligns across 14 bases. This CDR3 is built from 16 residues. The V segment lost 3 bases and the J segment 8 bases; nucleotides outside the gene matches: 6. The germline CDR1 and CDR2 sequences are LNHDA and SQIVND (reference sequence).

This clonotype was seen repeatedly, ten times or more. The chain recombines TRBV3-1 with TRBJ1-6, with D maybe TRBD1 (5 bases). The V end lost 1 base, the J end lost 6 bases, and 13 bases lay between the germline ends. The CDR3 length is 16 residues. Per germline, CDR1 LGHDT and CDR2 YNNKEL (reference sequence). This chain's CDR3 is CASSQGVRVRNSPLHF. The CDR3 nucleotides read TGTGCCAGCAGCCAAGGCGTCAGGGTACGTAATTCACCCCTCCACTTT.

There are a few counts of this clonotype. The chain is built from TRBV2 and TRBJ1-1; D gene uncertain. Per germline, CDR1 SNHLY and CDR2 FYNNEI. The ends were cut back, 1 base at V and 5 bases at J, with 8 bases in the middle. CDR3 length equals 13 residues. CDR3 DNA: TGTGCCAGCAGTGAAGTGGGGTGGACTGAAGCTTTCTTT. It encodes CASSEVGWTEAFF. Looking up the rest from reference TRBV2 and TRBJ1-1 gives the full variable domain: EPEVTQTPSHQVTQMGQEVILRCVPISNHLYFYWYRQILGQKVEFLVSFYNNEISEKSEIFDDQFSVERPDGSNFTLKIRSTKLEDSAMYFCASSEVGWTEAFFGQGTRLTVV.

This clonotype came up many times. V and J are TRBV5-1 and TRBJ2-5, with TRBD2 matching over 11 bases. Looked up from germline, CDR1 is SGHRS and CDR2 is YFSETQ. The junction had 7 bases not matched to a gene; V was cut back by 4 bases and J by 5 bases. The CDR3 has 15 amino acids. This CDR3 reads CASSPRSGGAETQYF. For the CDR3, the DNA is TGCGCCAGCAGCCCCCGTAGCGGGGGGGCTGAGACCCAGTACTTC.

In its sample, this clonotype was seen a few times. The chain carries TRBV4-1 and TRBJ2-7; a possible D gene is TRBD2 (5 bases). Trimming removed 0 bases at V and 3 bases at J, with 9 bases between. The CDR3 spans 14 residues. The V gene's germline CDR1 is MGHRA and CDR2 YSYEKL. Here the CDR3 reads CASSQDEGFYEQYF. The CDR3 nucleotides read TGCGCCAGCAGCCAAGATGAGGGCTTCTACGAGCAGTACTTC.

A few counts support this clonotype. This may be a read error: a much more frequent sequence differs by one nucleotide. The chain recombines TRBV20-1 with TRBJ2-5, with TRBD1 as a possible D gene (5 bases). Near its end, the DNA agrees better with TRBJ2-1, so the J call may be wrong. Germline CDR1 reads DFQATT; CDR2 reads SNEGSKA (reference sequence). This CDR3 has 13 residues. The CDR3: CSSLGRNQETQFF. The DNA for the CDR3 is TGCAGCAGCCTGGGGCGGAACCAAGAGACCCAGTTCTTC.

For this clonotype: Just one base apart from a much larger clone, this may be a read error. CDR3 in DNA: TGTGTCAGCTCACCCGCGAGGGGTGGCCATAGCACAGATACGCAGTATTTT. Protein product: CVSSPARGGHSTDTQYF. The chain recombines TRBV18 with TRBJ2-3; perhaps D is TRBD1 or TRBD2 (5 bases each). CDR3 length: 17 residues. CDR1 is KGHSH and CDR2 is LQKENI in the germline V gene.

This clonotype was observed at least ten times. The rearrangement joins TRBV6-1 to TRBJ2-5; 7 bases agree with TRBD2. CDR3 length: 12 residues. Germline V gives CDR1 MNHNS, CDR2 SASEGT. V shed 6 bases and J 11 bases; nucleotides not matched to a gene: 9. The CDR3 protein is CASRTLGGTQYF. In DNA form, the CDR3 reads TGTGCCAGCAGAACCCTGGGGGGGACTCAGTACTTC.

This clonotype was counted ten times or more. The genes are TRBV7-9 and TRBJ2-1; TRBD2 agrees at 10 bases. Germline V lookup: CDR1 SEHNR, CDR2 FQNEAQ (reference sequence). Trimming removed 4 bases from V and 7 bases from J; junction bases left unmatched: 10. The CDR3 is 16 residues long. The CDR3 DNA sequence: TGTGCCAGCAGCTATTCAGCGGGAGGGCCAAGGAATGAGCAGTTCTTC. It is translated as CASSYSAGGPRNEQFF.

The CDR3 DNA follows: TGTGCCAGCAGTTTAGAAGGCGGGGGAAATTCACCCCTCCACTTT. Amino acid sequence: CASSLEGGGNSPLHF. The chain combines TRBV12-3 or TRBV12-4 with TRBJ1-6; TRBD1 might be the D (5 bases). CDR3 length equals 15 residues. V lost 1 base to trimming and J lost 7 bases, with 11 bases between them.

The chain is built from TRBV7-3 and TRBJ2-7; 7 bases fit TRBD1. Trimming at V came to 7 bases and at J to 7 bases, leaving 10 bases not matched to a gene. Germline V lookup: CDR1 SGHTA, CDR2 FQGTGA. This CDR3 has 13 amino acids. The CDR3 sequence: CASNKGARDEQYF. The CDR3 region has the DNA TGTGCCAGCAATAAGGGGGCAAGGGATGAGCAGTACTTC.

This clonotype has a handful of counts. This sequence joins TRBV7-3 and TRBJ2-3; unclear D gene. This CDR3 is 14 amino acids long. From germline, CDR1 is SGHTA and CDR2 FQGTGA. Between the trimmed V and J ends, which lost 2 bases and 6 bases, there was a span of 12 bases. DNA for the CDR3: TGTGCCAGCAGCTTAGGCAGGTCCGGGGATACGCAGTATTTT. It codes for CASSLGRSGDTQYF.

V and J are TRBV20-1 and TRBJ2-5; 9 bases are a match to TRBD2. Germline-derived CDR1 and CDR2 are DFQATT and SNEGSKA (reference sequence). J was trimmed by 2 bases and V by 3 bases; bases with no gene match: 7. This CDR3 is built from 15 residues. CDR3 sequence: CSARGGRAWQETQYF. The DNA for the CDR3 is TGCAGTGCTAGGGGCGGGAGGGCCTGGCAAGAGACCCAGTACTTC.

The chain combines TRBV6-2 or TRBV6-3 with TRBJ2-1; no reliable D call. The V gene lost 7 bases and the J gene lost 0 bases, with 10 bases spanning the gap. The CDR3 loop spans 14 amino acids. CDR1 and CDR2 (germline): MNHEY, SVGEGT. The CDR3 spells CASKELSSYNEQFF. CDR3 nucleotides: TGTGCCAGCAAGGAGCTGAGCTCCTACAATGAGCAGTTCTTC.

The chain has TRBV10-3 and TRBJ1-6; the match to TRBD1 covers 7 bases. After removal of 6 bases from V and 8 bases from J, the junction contained 10 bases not matched to a gene. Germline loops: CDR1 ENHRY, CDR2 SYGVKD. CDR3 length: 15 amino acids. The CDR3 loop reads CAISQTGRNDSPLHF. The CDR3 DNA reads TGTGCCATCAGCCAGACAGGGAGAAATGATTCACCCCTCCACTTT.

This rearrangement joins TRBV11-1 to TRBJ2-1; 9 nucleotides line up with TRBD1. After removal of 1 base from V and 8 bases from J, the junction contained 12 bases not matched to a gene. The CDR3 length is 17 residues. Looked up from germline, CDR1 is SGHAT and CDR2 is FQDESV (reference sequence). CDR3 loop: CASSLDRSGTGRDEQFF. The DNA of the CDR3 is TGTGCCAGCAGCTTAGACCGCTCCGGGACAGGGCGGGATGAGCAGTTCTTC.

This clonotype has ten or more counts. V gene TRBV5-1 combines with J gene TRBJ2-5, with unresolved D. Trimming pared 0 bases from V and 2 bases from J, leaving 11 bases between. Germline CDR1 reads SGHRS; CDR2 reads YFSETQ. The CDR3 covers 15 residues. The CDR3 DNA sequence: TGCGCCAGCAGCTTGGAGGTCGGCAGACAAGAGACCCAGTACTTC. This gives the protein CASSLEVGRQETQYF.

This chain links TRBV11-2 with TRBJ2-7, with 10 positions matching TRBD2. V was clipped by 5 bases and J by 1 base; unmatched bases: 8. This CDR3 is 16 amino acids long. Germline V gene lookup returns CDR1 SGHAT and CDR2 FQNNGV. CDR3 region: CASSVLGLASSYEQYF. In DNA form, the CDR3 reads TGTGCCAGCAGCGTTCTGGGACTAGCGAGTTCCTACGAGCAGTACTTC.